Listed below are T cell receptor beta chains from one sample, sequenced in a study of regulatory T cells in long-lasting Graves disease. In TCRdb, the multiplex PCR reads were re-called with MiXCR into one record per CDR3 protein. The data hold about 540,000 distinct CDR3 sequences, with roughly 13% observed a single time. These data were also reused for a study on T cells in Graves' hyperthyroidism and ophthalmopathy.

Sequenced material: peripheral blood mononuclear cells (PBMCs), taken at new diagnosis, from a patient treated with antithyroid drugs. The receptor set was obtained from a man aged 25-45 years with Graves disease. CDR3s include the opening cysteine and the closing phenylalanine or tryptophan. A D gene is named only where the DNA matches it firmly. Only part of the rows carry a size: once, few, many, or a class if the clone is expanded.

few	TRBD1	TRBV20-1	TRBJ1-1	TGCAGTGCGCCGGACAGGGGGATTCTCACTGAAGCTTTCTTT	CSAPDRGILTEAFF
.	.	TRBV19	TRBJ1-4	TGTGCCAGTGGCTTGACCGGCGATAATGAAAAACTGTTTTTT	CASGLTGDNEKLFF
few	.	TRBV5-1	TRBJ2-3	TGCGCCAGCAGCCCTGAATCTTCGACCGTCGGCACAGATACGCAGTATTTT	CASSPESSTVGTDTQYF
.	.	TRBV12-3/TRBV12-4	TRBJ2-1	TGTGCCAGCAGCCGTACAGGGAGGAATTGTTACAATGAGCAGTTCTTC	CASSRTGRNCYNEQFF
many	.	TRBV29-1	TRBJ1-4	TGCAGCGTTGAAGATTTGGCAGGAGTTGGGGAAAAACTGTTTTTT	CSVEDLAGVGEKLFF
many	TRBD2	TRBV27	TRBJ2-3	TGTGCCAGCAGTTTAATTTCTAGCGGGAGCGCAGATACGCAGTATTTT	CASSLISSGSADTQYF
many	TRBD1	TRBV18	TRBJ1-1	TGTGCCAGCTCACCGAGTAGGGGGCTGGTTGAAGCTTTCTTT	CASSPSRGLVEAFF
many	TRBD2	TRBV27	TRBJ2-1	TGTGCCAGCAGTCGCCCGCGACTAGCGGGTACCACCTACAATGAGCAGTTCTTC	CASSRPRLAGTTYNEQFF
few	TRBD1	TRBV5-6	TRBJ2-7	TGTGCCAGCAGCTTCGCTGGCCTACGGGACAGGGGTTCCGAGCAGTACTTC	CASSFAGLRDRGSEQYF
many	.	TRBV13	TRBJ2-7	TGTGCCAGCAGCTTAGTTCGGGACGAGCAGTACTTC	CASSLVRDEQYF
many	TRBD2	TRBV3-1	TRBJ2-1	TGTGCCAGCAGCCAGTCCACTAGCGGACCCGAGCAGTTCTTC	CASSQSTSGPEQFF
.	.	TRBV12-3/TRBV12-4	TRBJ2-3	TGTCCCAGCCGACTTATTGCGGGGCCCACAGATACGCAGTATTTT	CPSRLIAGPTDTQYF
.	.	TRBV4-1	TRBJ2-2	TGCGCCAGCAGCCAAGATCCGGTCCCAGGCCTCATCACCGGGGAGCTGTTTTTT	CASSQDPVPGLITGELFF
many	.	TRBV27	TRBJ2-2	TGTGCCAGCAGCCCTTCAGTAGGGTTTACGAACACCGGGGAGCTGTTTTTT	CASSPSVGFTNTGELFF
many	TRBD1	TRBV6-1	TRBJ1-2	TGTGCCAGCAGGGCGACAGGGTTCCGCTATGGCTACACCTTC	CASRATGFRYGYTF
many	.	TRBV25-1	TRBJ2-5	TGTGCCAGCAGTTTACCGGGGGCGAAAGAGACCCAGTACTTC	CASSLPGAKETQYF
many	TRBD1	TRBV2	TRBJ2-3	TGTGCCAGCCCGACAGGGGCAGAAGGCACAGATACGCAGTATTTT	CASPTGAEGTDTQYF
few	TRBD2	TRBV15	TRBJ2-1	TGTGCCACCAGCCGGACTAGCGGGAGGCACAATGAGCAGTTCTTC	CATSRTSGRHNEQFF
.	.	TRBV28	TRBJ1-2	TGTGCCAGCAGCGGTACAGGGACGAATCGAGGCTACACCTTC	CASSGTGTNRGYTF
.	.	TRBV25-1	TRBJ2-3	TGTGCCATGGGCACCACAGATACGCAGTATTTT	CAMGTTDTQYF
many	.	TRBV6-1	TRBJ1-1	TGTGCCAGCACCGTATTCCCGGGACGTATGAACACTGAAGCTTTCTTT	CASTVFPGRMNTEAFF
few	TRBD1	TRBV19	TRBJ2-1	TGTGCCAGTCGTGCACCGGGACAGGGGGCCTATGAGCAGTTCTTC	CASRAPGQGAYEQFF
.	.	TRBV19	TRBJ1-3	TGTGCCAGTAGTATAAACCCGCCGGGGAACACCATATATTTT	CASSINPPGNTIYF
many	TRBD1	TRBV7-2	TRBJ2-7	TGTGCCAGCAGCTCTACTACAGGGGCGGGCGAGCAGTACTTC	CASSSTTGAGEQYF
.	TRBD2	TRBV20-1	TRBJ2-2	TGCAGTGCTAGGGGACTAGACGGGACCGGGGAGCTGTTTTTT	CSARGLDGTGELFF
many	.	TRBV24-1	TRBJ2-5	TGTGCCACCAGTGAGGGGAGAATCCAAGAGACCCAGTACTTC	CATSEGRIQETQYF
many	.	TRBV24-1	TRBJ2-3	TGTGCCACCAGTGATGCCAACACAGCTAGCACAGATACGCAGTATTTT	CATSDANTASTDTQYF
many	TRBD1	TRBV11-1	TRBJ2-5	TGTGCCAGCAGCTCAGGGACAGCCATAAAGCGTGAGACCCAGTACTTC	CASSSGTAIKRETQYF
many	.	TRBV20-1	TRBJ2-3	TGCAGTGCTAGGTGGCCTCGGGGTGAATCTAGCACAGATACGCAGTATTTT	CSARWPRGESSTDTQYF
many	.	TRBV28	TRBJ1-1	TGTGCCAGCAGTTTCGGGGGGGGCATGAACACTGAAGCTTTCTTT	CASSFGGGMNTEAFF
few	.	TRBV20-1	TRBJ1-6	TGCAGTGCTAGACGGAGGGAAGCCTATAATTCACCCCTCCACTTT	CSARRREAYNSPLHF
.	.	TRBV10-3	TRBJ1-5	TGTGCCATCAGTGCAGTGCCTTCCGGCTCGCTAAATCAGCCCCAGCATTTT	CAISAVPSGSLNQPQHF
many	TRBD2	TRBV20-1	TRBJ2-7	TGCAGTGCCCAGTCGACTAGCGGGGAAGGCGAGCAGTACTTC	CSAQSTSGEGEQYF
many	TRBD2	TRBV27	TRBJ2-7	TGTGCCAGCAGTTACCGACTAGCGGGAGCCTACGAGCAGTACTTC	CASSYRLAGAYEQYF
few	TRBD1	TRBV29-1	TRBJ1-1	TGCAGCGTTGAGGGGACAGGGGCGGGCGCTGAAGCTTTCTTT	CSVEGTGAGAEAFF
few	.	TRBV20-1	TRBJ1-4	TGCAGTGCTATGGTATCGGGAGACGAAAAACTGTTTTTT	CSAMVSGDEKLFF
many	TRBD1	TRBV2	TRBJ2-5	TGTGCCAGCAGCGCAACCGCCCCGGGACAGATCCCAGAGACCCAGTACTTC	CASSATAPGQIPETQYF
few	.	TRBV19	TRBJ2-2	TGTGCCAGTACGATTGGAGGGGAGCTGTTTTTT	CASTIGGELFF
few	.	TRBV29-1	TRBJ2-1	TGCAGCGTTGTTTCTAGAACCGATGAGCAGTTCTTC	CSVVSRTDEQFF
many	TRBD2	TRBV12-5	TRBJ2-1	TGTGCTAGTGAGGGACTAGCGGGAAATGAGCAGTTCTTC	CASEGLAGNEQFF
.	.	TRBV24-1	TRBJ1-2	TGTGCCACCAGTGACTCCTCAGGGTACACCTTC	CATSDSSGYTF
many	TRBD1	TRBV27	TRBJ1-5	TGTGCCAGTAAGACAGGGGGGAATCAGCCCCAGCATTTT	CASKTGGNQPQHF
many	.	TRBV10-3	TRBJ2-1	TGTGCCATCAGTGTGGGCGGAGGCGAGAGCTCCTACAATGAGCAGTTCTTC	CAISVGGGESSYNEQFF
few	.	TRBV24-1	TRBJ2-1	TGTGCCACCAGTGACCCCGGGGAGGAGGCCTCACGGTACAATGAGCAGTTCTTC	CATSDPGEEASRYNEQFF
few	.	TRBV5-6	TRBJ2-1	TGTGCCAGCAGCCCCGGGACTCGTAAAACTGGCTCCTACAATGAGCAGTTCTTC	CASSPGTRKTGSYNEQFF